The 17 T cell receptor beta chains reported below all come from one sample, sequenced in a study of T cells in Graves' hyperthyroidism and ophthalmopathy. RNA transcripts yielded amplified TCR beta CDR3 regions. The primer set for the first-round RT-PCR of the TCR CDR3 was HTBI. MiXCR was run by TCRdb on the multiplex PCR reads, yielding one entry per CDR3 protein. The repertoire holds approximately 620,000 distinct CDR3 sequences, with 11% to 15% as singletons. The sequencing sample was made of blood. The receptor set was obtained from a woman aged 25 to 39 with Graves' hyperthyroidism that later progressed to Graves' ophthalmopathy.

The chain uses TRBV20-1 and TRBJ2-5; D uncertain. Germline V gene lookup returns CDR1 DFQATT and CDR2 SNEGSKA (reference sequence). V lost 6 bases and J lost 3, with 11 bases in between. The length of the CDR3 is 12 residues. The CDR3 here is CSAFSSKETQYF. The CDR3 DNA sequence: TGCAGTGCCTTCTCCTCCAAAGAGACCCAGTACTTC.

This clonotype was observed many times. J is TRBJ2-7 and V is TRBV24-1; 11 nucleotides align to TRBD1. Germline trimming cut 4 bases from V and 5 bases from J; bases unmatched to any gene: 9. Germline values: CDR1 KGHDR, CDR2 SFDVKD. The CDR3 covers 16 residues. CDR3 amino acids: CATSDRRTGGKDEQYF. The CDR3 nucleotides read TGTGCCACCAGTGACCGTCGGACAGGGGGCAAGGACGAGCAGTACTTC.

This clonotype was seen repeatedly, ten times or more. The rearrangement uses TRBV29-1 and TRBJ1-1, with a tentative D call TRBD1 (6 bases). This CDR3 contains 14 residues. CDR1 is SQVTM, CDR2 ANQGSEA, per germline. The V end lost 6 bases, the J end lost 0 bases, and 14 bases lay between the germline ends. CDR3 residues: CSVRGSALNTEAFF. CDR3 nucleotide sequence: TGCAGCGTGAGGGGGTCGGCCCTGAACACTGAAGCTTTCTTT.

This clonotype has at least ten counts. The CDR3 protein is CASSEKGAGYITDTQYF. CDR3 bases: TGTGCCAGCAGTGAAAAGGGGGCGGGATACATCACAGATACGCAGTATTTT. The rearrangement uses TRBV6-1 and TRBJ2-3, with a tentative D call TRBD1 (7 bases). The germline V and J ends were trimmed by 2 bases and 2 bases, with 17 bases remaining between them. Germline CDR1 MNHNS, CDR2 SASEGT. This CDR3 spans 17 amino acids.

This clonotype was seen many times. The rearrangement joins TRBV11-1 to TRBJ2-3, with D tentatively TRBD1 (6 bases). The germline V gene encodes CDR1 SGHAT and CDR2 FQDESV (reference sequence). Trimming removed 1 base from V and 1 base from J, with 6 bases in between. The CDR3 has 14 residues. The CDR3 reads CASSLGTGTDTQYF. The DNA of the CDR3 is TGTGCCAGCAGCTTAGGGACAGGCACAGATACGCAGTATTTT.

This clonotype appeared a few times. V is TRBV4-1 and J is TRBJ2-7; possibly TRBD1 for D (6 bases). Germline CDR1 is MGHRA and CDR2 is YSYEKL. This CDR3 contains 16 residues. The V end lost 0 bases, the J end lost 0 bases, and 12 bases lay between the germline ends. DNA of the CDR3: TGCGCCAGCAGCCAAGACTGGGGGCGATTCTCCTACGAGCAGTACTTC. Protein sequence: CASSQDWGRFSYEQYF.

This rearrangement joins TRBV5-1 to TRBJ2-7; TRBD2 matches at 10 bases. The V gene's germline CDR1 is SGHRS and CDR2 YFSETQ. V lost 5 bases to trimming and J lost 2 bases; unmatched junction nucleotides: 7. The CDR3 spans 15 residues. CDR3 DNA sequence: TGCGCCAGCAGGGTCCGGACTAGCGGACCCTACGAGCAGTACTTC. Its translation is CASRVRTSGPYEQYF.

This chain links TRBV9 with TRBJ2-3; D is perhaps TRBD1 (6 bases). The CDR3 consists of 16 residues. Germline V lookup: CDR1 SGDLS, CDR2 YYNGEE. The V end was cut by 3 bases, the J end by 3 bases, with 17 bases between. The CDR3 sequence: CASSGIGGALTDTQYF. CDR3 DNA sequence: TGTGCCAGCAGCGGGATAGGGGGAGCGCTAACAGATACGCAGTATTTT.

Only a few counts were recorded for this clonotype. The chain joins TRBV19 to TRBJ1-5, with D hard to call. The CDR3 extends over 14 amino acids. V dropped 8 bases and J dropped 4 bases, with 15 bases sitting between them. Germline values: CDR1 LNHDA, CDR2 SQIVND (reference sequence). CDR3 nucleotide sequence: TGTGCCAGTTTTTCCCCAGGAGGGAATCAGCCCCAGCATTTT. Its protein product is CASFSPGGNQPQHF. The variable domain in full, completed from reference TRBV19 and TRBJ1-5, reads DGGITQSPKYLFRKEGQNVTLSCEQNLNHDAMYWYRQDPGQGLRLIYYSQIVNDFQKGDIAEGYSVSREKKESFPLTVTSAQKNPTAFYLCASFSPGGNQPQHFGDGTRLSIL.

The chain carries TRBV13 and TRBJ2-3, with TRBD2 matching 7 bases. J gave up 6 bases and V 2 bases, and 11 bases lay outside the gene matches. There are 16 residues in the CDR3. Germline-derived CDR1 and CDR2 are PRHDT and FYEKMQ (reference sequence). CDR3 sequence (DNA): TGTGCCAGCAGCTTACGACGGGAGGTCCTGGGGGATACGCAGTATTTT. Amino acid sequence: CASSLRREVLGDTQYF.

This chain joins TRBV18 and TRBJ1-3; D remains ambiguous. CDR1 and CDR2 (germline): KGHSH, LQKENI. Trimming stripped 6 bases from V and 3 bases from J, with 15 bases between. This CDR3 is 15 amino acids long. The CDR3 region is CASSITSGIGNTIYF. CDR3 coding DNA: TGTGCCAGCTCCATAACCTCCGGGATTGGAAACACCATATATTTT.

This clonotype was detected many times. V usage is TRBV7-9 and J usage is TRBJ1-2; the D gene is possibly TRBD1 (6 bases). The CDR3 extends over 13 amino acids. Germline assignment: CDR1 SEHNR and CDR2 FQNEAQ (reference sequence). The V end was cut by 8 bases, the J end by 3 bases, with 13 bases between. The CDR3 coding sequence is TGTGCCAGCGGAACGGACAGTGACTATGGCTACACCTTC. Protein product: CASGTDSDYGYTF.

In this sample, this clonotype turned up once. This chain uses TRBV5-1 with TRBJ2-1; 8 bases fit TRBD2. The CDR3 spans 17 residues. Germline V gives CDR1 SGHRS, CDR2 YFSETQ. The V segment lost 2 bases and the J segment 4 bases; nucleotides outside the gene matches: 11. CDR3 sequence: CASSLSSGRAFYNEQFF. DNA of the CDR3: TGCGCCAGCAGCTTATCCTCCGGGAGGGCCTTTTACAATGAGCAGTTCTTC.

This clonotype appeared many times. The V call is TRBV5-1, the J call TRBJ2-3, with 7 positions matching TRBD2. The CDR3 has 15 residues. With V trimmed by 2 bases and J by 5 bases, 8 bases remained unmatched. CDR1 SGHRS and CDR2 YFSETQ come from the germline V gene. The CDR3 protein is CASSLGGSSRDTQYF. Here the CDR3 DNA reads TGCGCCAGCAGCTTAGGCGGGAGCTCTAGAGATACGCAGTATTTT.

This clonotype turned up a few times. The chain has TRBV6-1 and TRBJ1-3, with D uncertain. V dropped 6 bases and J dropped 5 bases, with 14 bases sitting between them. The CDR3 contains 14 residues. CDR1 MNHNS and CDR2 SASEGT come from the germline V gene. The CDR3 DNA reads TGTGCCAGCAGGGGCCCCGGGTCGCGAAACACCATATATTTT. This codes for CASRGPGSRNTIYF.

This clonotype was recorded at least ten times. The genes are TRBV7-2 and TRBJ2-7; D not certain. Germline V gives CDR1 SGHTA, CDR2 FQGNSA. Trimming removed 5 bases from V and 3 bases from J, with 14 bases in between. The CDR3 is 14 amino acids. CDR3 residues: CASSLLGRNYEQYF. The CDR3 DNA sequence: TGTGCCAGCAGCCTACTCGGGCGGAACTACGAGCAGTACTTC.

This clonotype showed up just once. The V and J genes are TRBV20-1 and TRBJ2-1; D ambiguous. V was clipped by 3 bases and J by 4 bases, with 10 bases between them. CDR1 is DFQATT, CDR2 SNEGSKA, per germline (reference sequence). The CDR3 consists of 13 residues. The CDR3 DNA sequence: TGCAGTGCTAGTTCGTCTGATTACAATGAGCAGTTCTTC. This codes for CSASSSDYNEQFF.